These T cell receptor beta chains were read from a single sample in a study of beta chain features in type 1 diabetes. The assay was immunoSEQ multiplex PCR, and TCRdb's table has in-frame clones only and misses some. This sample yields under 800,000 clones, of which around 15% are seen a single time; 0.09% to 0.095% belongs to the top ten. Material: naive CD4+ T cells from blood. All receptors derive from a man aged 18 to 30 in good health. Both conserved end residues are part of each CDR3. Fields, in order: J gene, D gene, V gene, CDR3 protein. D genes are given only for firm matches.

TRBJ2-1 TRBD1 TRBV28 CASKITGGFSYNEQFF
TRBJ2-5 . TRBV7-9 CASSLAQGLETQYF
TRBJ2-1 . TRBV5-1 CASSLADDNEQFF
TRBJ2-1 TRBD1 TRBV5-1 CASSFGDREYNEQFF
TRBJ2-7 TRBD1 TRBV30 CAWRPRTGVSHRWYF
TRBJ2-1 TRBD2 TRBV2 CASTGTSSYNEQFF
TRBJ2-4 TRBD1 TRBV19 CASSIRDSSLKNIQYF
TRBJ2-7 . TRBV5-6 CASSGQSYEQYF
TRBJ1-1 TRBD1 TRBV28 CASSFPGGLNTEAFF
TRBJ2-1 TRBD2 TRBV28 CASSWNTGTSGYNEQFF
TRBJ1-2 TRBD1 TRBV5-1 CASSQKADRAGYTF
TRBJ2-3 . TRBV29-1 CSVGTVGRRDTQYF
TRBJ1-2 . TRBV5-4 CASSQGGDYGYTF
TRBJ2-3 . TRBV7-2 CASSLLGLLTDTQYF
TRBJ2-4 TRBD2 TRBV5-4 CASSIGLAEPIQYF
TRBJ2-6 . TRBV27 CASSWDSGANVLTF
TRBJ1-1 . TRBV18 CASSPPAGNTEAFF
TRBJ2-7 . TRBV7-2 CASRGSSGTWAYEQYF
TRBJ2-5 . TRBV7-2 CASRDNKGGETQYF
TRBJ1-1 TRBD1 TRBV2 CASNLDRGGTEAFF
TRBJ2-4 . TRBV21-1 CASRQDGHGAKNIQYF
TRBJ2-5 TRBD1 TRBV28 CASSLDRGFMQETQYF
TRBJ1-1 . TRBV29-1 CSVGVGAGTEAFF
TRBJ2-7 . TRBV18 CASSPGQVPGEQYF
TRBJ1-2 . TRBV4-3 CASSQEGGDGYTF
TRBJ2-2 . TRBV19 CASSIGANTGELFF
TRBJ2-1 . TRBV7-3 CASSKGGSGRNEQFF
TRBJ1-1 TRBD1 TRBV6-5 CASSYPRQGWSTEAFF
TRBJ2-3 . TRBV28 CASSLGGITDTQYF
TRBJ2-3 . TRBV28 CASSPGIGVVDTQYF
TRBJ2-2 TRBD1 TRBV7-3 CASSLRTGGSGELFF
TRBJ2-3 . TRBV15 CATSISGLRTDTQYF
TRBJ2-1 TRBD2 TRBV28 CASNGGGWYNEQFF
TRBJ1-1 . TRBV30 CAWSRGGGGDTEAFF
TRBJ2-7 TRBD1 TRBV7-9 CASSLGQGAHEQYF
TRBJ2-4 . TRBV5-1 CASSPGGVAKNIQYF
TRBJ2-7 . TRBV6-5 CASKQRDSLDEQYF
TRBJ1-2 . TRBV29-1 CSVEDSRVYGYTF
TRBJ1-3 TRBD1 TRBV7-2 CASSLQGAAGNTIYF
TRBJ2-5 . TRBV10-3 CAISEVNQETQYF
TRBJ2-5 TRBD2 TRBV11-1 CASGRLAGGGETQYF
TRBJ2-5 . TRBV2 CASSGTPLGETQYF
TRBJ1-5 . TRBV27 CASSLSRGSNQPQHF
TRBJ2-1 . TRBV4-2 CASSQGIRQQFF
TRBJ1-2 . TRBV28 CASSLEGGYGYTF
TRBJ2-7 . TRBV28 CASIRGRGGKRYEQYF